This T cell receptor (beta chain) was retrieved from a study of blood T cell repertoires in COVID-19 (dated by TCRdb to 2018 to 2020). Turning to the overall study: The collaborator samples originated in the United States, Italy and Spain and spanned the acute and convalescent phases of COVID-19. Where available, HLA class I and class II types were obtained from metadata supplied by the sample provider rather than from assay-based typing. Sample metadata almost always included a de-identified subject ID, COVID-19 status, age in years and sex. The dataset comprised deeply sampled blood TCRbeta repertoires from subjects exposed to, actively infected with, or recovered from COVID-19. The repertoires were made available in a free public database intended to serve as a resource for research on the immune response to SARS-CoV-2. The prospective study material was composed of cDNA or gDNA derived from T cells, B-cell-depleted T cells, or PBMCs. The samples were drawn from the first 160 participants of the ongoing ImmuneRACE study and from some 1,300 subjects provided by 6 global collaborators.

Study-wide conclusions, independent of this receptor: The quantity of clinical and demographic metadata differed by source and by participant and was supplied without curation.

The immunoSEQ Assay, a bias-controlled multiplex PCR, was used to amplify TCRbeta CDR3 regions from genomic DNA. As for the authors' bioinformatics: The number of nucleated cells in each sample was estimated by amplification of reference gene primers within the assay. Sequence reads were collapsed and filtered to measure the absolute abundance of every unique TCRbeta CDR3 rearrangement. For each sample, productive Simpson clonality was calculated as the square root of Simpson's diversity index across productive rearrangements. Entries here come from immuneACCESS through TCRdb and include only in-frame sequences with V and J called. Some clones fail to appear in such tables; in the studies checked, an unresolved V gene covers under half of the shortfall, and the cause of the remainder is unknown. V and J calls and clone size follow that table, whereas D and trimming were derived from the DNA. This sample lists approximately 500,000 clones; about 89% were detected once. The top ten constitute roughly 8% of the sample.

CDR1 and CDR2, per the germline V gene, are MDHEN and SYDVKM. The CDR3 sequence holds 14 residues, the cysteine and phenylalanine included. The CDR3 DNA has 42 bases and is translated from base 1. The junction carries 11 bases between V and J, which are trimmed by 4 bases and 4 bases respectively. One collaborating source in Seattle enrolled patients while the patients were actively infected and followed the patients over time throughout the course of disease. Each collaborating institution followed its own protocols to collect whole blood in K2EDTA tubes. For TCRbeta analysis, collaborators shipped samples in one of three forms: frozen whole blood, isolated PBMCs, or DNA extracted from either of those sample types. Comment on this clone: Its antigen remains unidentified. Base-call qualities are not available, and no considerably larger clone is one nucleotide away.

The sample was peripheral blood. This receptor was taken from a woman in her forties or fifties with COVID-19, enrolled during active disease. The V and J genes are TRBV28 and TRBJ1-5, with TRBD1 tentatively as D gene (5 bases match). The DNA sequence follows: TGTGCCAGCAGTTCAAACAGGCCTAATCAGCCCCAGCATTTT. It translates as CASSSNRPNQPQHF.